This T cell receptor (beta chain) was sequenced in a study of CD8+CD57+ T cells in acquired aplastic anemia. Researchers used genomic DNA as the template to profile TCR beta VDJ and CDR3. TCRdb redid the calling of the reads with MiXCR, one entry per CDR3 protein. The sample lists 90,000 to 130,000 distinct CDR3 sequences; about half were seen once. By frequency in the sample, this clonotype is medium-sized. The source is a human donor in good health, serving as a control. Sequencing was performed on sorted CD4+, CD8+, or CD8+CD57+ T cells (not recorded which) from PBMCs.

In DNA form, the CDR3 reads TGCAGCGTTGAATTAGCGGGGGGCCAGGAGACCCAGTACTTC. This translates into CSVELAGGQETQYF. This chain links TRBV29-1 with TRBJ2-5, with 10 bases fitting TRBD2. Per germline, CDR1 SQVTM and CDR2 ANQGSEA. The CDR3 sequence is 14 residues long. V lost 2 bases to trimming and J lost 5 bases; unmatched junction nucleotides: 5.